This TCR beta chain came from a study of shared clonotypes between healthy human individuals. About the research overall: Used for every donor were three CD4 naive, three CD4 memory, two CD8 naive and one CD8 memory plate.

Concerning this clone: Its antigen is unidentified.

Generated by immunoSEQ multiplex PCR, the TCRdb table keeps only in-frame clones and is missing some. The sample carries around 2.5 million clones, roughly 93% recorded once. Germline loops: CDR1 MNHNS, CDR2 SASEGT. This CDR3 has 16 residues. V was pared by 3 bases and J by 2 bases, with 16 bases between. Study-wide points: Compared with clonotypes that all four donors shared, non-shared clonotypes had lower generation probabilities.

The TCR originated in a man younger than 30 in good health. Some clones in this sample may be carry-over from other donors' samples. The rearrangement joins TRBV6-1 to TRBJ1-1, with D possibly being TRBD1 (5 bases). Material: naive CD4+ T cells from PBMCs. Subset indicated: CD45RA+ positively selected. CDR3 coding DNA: TGTGCCAGCAGTGAGAAGGTCCAGCAGGGAAACACTGAAGCTTTCTTT. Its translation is CASSEKVQQGNTEAFF.